This T cell receptor (beta chain) was documented in a study of blood T cell repertoires in COVID-19. Study overall: Some COVID-19 samples were acute and others convalescent; all came from the United States, Italy and Spain.

V was pared by 3 bases and J by 3 bases, with 4 bases of the junction left unmatched. The CDR3 covers 14 residues. In the original processing: From reference gene primer amplification, estimates of nucleated cell counts were derived. The assay was immunoSEQ multiplex PCR, and TCRdb's table has in-frame clones only and misses some. V and J calls and clone size are as listed in that table; D and trimming were resolved from the DNA. The sample has 85,000 to 95,000 clones, 80% to 90% seen once. The genes are TRBV5-3 and TRBJ2-7; 9 bases align to TRBD1. TRBV5-3 is recorded as an ORF, its role being uncertain. The origin of this receptor is a woman older than 75 with active COVID-19. The sequenced material came from peripheral blood. The CDR3 DNA reads as TGTGCCAGAAGCTATACAGGGGGCCTCTACGAGCAGTACTTC. It encodes CARSYTGGLYEQYF.